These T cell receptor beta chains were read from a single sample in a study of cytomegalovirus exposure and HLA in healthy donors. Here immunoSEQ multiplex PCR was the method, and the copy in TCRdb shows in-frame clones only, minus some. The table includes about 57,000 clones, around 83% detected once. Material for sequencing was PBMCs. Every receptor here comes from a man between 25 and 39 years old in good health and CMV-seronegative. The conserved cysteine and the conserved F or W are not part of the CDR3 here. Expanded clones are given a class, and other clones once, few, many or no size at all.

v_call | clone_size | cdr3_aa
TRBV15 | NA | ATSKGTSGGEDTQY
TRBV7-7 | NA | ASSGTGGGETQY
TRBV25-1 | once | ASSNLRGVGANTEAF
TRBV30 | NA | AWNPGQVNTEAF
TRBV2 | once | ASTRLAGVGNEQF
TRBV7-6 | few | ASSADSSNIQY
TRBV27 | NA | ASSSSGLRNEQF
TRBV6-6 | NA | ASSPLYNEQF
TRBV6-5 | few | ASSYWGRGGTGELF
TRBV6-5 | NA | ASSYSKTGEKLF